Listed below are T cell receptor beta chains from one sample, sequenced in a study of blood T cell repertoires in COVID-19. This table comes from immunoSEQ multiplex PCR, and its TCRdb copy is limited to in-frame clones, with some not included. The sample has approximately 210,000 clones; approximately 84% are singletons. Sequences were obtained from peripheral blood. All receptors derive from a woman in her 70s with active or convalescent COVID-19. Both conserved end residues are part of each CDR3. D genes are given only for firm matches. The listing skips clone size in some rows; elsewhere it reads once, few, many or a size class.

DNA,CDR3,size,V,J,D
TGTGCCAGCAGCTTAGAGCTAGTGAGCGACCGAGCCAAAAACATTCAGTACTTC,CASSLELVSDRAKNIQYF,.,TRBV7-2,TRBJ2-4,.
TGTGCCACCAGTGATAAGGGGGCGAGCTCCTACAATGAGCAGTTCTTC,CATSDKGASSYNEQFF,.,TRBV24-1,TRBJ2-1,TRBD1
TGTGCCAGCAGTTCCACAGGACATCAGCCCCAGCATTTT,CASSSTGHQPQHF,few,TRBV12-3/TRBV12-4,TRBJ1-5,.
TGTGCCAGCAGCCAAGATACGGGTACCTCCTACAATGAGCAGTTCTTC,CASSQDTGTSYNEQFF,.,TRBV3-1/TRBV3-2,TRBJ2-1,.
TGTGCCAGCAGCCCCTCCCTGGGGAGCGGCCCGGGCACAGATACGCAGTATTTT,CASSPSLGSGPGTDTQYF,once,TRBV28,TRBJ2-3,.
TGTGCCAGTAGTATCAGCGGGAGTCCCGGCTACGAGCAGTACTTC,CASSISGSPGYEQYF,.,TRBV19,TRBJ2-7,TRBD2
TGTGCCAGCGGGTTAGCCTCTGGAAACACCATATATTTT,CASGLASGNTIYF,once,TRBV6-5,TRBJ1-3,.
TGTGCCAGTAGTTTCGGACTTATCTACGAGCAGTACTTC,CASSFGLIYEQYF,.,TRBV19,TRBJ2-7,.
TGTGCCAGTAGTAAGGGCCGGGAGGACTACGAGCAGTACTTC,CASSKGREDYEQYF,.,TRBV19,TRBJ2-7,TRBD2
TGCGCCAGCACCCTAGCGAATGAGCAGTTCTTC,CASTLANEQFF,.,TRBV5-1,TRBJ2-1,.
TGCGCCAGCAGCTTGACGGGACAGCCTAATTCACCCCTCCACTTT,CASSLTGQPNSPLHF,.,TRBV5-1,TRBJ1-6,TRBD1
TGCGCCAGCAGCCAAGAAGCGGGAGTTTCCTACAATGAGCAGTTCTTC,CASSQEAGVSYNEQFF,.,TRBV5-1,TRBJ2-1,TRBD2
TGTGCCAGCAGCTTAGTTCGCTCAGCTAACTATGGCTACACCTTC,CASSLVRSANYGYTF,.,TRBV11-2,TRBJ1-2,.
TGTGCCACCAGCAGGTCCAGGGGCAGGGAGGGCGAGCAGTACTTC,CATSRSRGREGEQYF,.,TRBV15,TRBJ2-7,.
TGTGCCAGCAGCGTAGGTGGGGCGCCACGTCTCGGCAATGAGCAGTTCTTC,CASSVGGAPRLGNEQFF,.,TRBV9,TRBJ2-1,.
TGTGCCAGCAGTTCGGGACAGTCCCTAGCCAAAAACATTCAGTACTTC,CASSSGQSLAKNIQYF,.,TRBV6-5,TRBJ2-4,TRBD1
TGCGCCAGCAGCCAAACTGGCGGGAGCCCCGGTGAGCAGTTCTTC,CASSQTGGSPGEQFF,.,TRBV5-1,TRBJ2-1,TRBD2
TGTGCCAGCAGTCCCTTGTTTCCCGGGGAGCTGTTTTTT,CASSPLFPGELFF,.,TRBV6-6,TRBJ2-2,.
TGTGCCAGCAGCTCCCGGGCTAGCGGGCTTATTTACGAGCAGTACTTC,CASSSRASGLIYEQYF,.,TRBV13,TRBJ2-7,TRBD2
TGTGCCTGGAGTCCAGGGACAGGAGACTATGGCTACACCTTC,CAWSPGTGDYGYTF,.,TRBV30,TRBJ1-2,TRBD1
TGTGCCAGCAGCATTAACCCGACAGGGAACACTGAAGCTTTCTTT,CASSINPTGNTEAFF,.,TRBV7-2,TRBJ1-1,.
TGTGCCAGCAGCTCTGGACAGCTAGGGCAGTACTTC,CASSSGQLGQYF,.,TRBV7-9,TRBJ2-7,.
TGTGCCAGCAGCCCCAGCTCCTACGAGCAGTACTTC,CASSPSSYEQYF,.,TRBV6-2/TRBV6-3,TRBJ2-7,.
TGTGCCAGCAGCGCCCGGACAGGGGGCACAGATACGCAGTATTTT,CASSARTGGTDTQYF,few,TRBV11-3,TRBJ2-3,TRBD1
TGTGCCAGTAGTATATTGGGACAGGAGAGGTACACCATATATTTT,CASSILGQERYTIYF,once,TRBV19,TRBJ1-3,TRBD1
TGTGCCACCTCCAAGAGCGGGACCACGGAGACCCAGTACTTC,CATSKSGTTETQYF,.,TRBV27,TRBJ2-5,TRBD2
TGTGCCAGCAGCGAAAGGGGCCCAGATACGCAGTATTTT,CASSERGPDTQYF,once,TRBV3-1/TRBV3-2,TRBJ2-3,.
TGTGCCAGCAGCTTGGCCCCGACTAGCGGGAGGTACGAGCAGTACTTC,CASSLAPTSGRYEQYF,.,TRBV5-4,TRBJ2-7,TRBD2
TGTGCCTCAAAGGGGGCTAGGACAGATACGCAGTATTTT,CASKGARTDTQYF,few,TRBV30,TRBJ2-3,TRBD1
TGTGCCAGCAGGGGGAGCCACCATTACCTGTACGAGCAGTACTTC,CASRGSHHYLYEQYF,once,TRBV19,TRBJ2-7,TRBD1
TGTGCCAGCTCCCAGGGACAGGGGAATCAGCCCCAGCATTTT,CASSQGQGNQPQHF,few,TRBV18,TRBJ1-5,TRBD1
TGTGCCAGCTTCCTAAACTATGGCTACACCTTC,CASFLNYGYTF,.,TRBV6-5,TRBJ1-2,.
TGTGCCACCAGTGACTACAGGGGCCGGCGAGGCACCGGGGAGCTGTTTTTT,CATSDYRGRRGTGELFF,.,TRBV24-1,TRBJ2-2,TRBD1
TGCGCCAGCAGCTTCCGTGGACACGAGGATGGCTACACCTTC,CASSFRGHEDGYTF,.,TRBV5-1,TRBJ1-2,.
TGTGCCAGCAGCCAACCAGGGACTAGCGGGAGTGAGACCCAGTACTTC,CASSQPGTSGSETQYF,.,TRBV5-4,TRBJ2-5,TRBD2
TGTGCCTGGAGTGTAATCTCTAAGTCAAGCTACACCTTC,CAWSVISKSSYTF,.,TRBV30,TRBJ1-2,.
TGTGCCATCAGTGAGTCACTGCGGGCGCTTTACACAGATACGCAGTATTTT,CAISESLRALYTDTQYF,.,TRBV10-3,TRBJ2-3,.
TGTGCCAGCTCACCATGGGACAGCCAAGAGACCCAGTACTTC,CASSPWDSQETQYF,.,TRBV18,TRBJ2-5,TRBD1
TGTGCCAGCAGCTCCAGGGGTGCCAACACTGAAGCTTTCTTT,CASSSRGANTEAFF,.,TRBV3-1/TRBV3-2,TRBJ1-1,.
TGTGCCACCAGCAGAGGATGGGACAACGAGCAGTACTTC,CATSRGWDNEQYF,few,TRBV15,TRBJ2-7,.
TGTGCCAGCAGGGACACTCTTCTCTCCTACAATGAGCAGTTCTTC,CASRDTLLSYNEQFF,.,TRBV28,TRBJ2-1,.
TGCGCCAGCAGCTTAACACTAGCGGCAAGTACACCCCTGGATTTACCCAGCGAGCAGTACTTC,CASSLTLAASTPLDLPSEQYF,.,TRBV5-1,TRBJ2-7,TRBD2
TGTGCCACCAGTGAACGGGACTTTGAGCAGTTCTTC,CATSERDFEQFF,.,TRBV24-1,TRBJ2-1,.
TGCGCCAGCAGCCCAGGTCCCAGGAGGCGGACTGAAGCTTTCTTT,CASSPGPRRRTEAFF,few,TRBV4-1,TRBJ1-1,.
TGTGCCAGCAGGGGAGGTTGGGATACGCAGTATTTT,CASRGGWDTQYF,.,TRBV6-5,TRBJ2-3,.
TGTGCCAGCAGCCAAGTGGGCGGGGGGAACACTGAAGCTTTCTTT,CASSQVGGGNTEAFF,.,TRBV3-1/TRBV3-2,TRBJ1-1,.
TGCAGCGTGGAGGCTAACACAGATACGCAGTATTTT,CSVEANTDTQYF,.,TRBV29-1,TRBJ2-3,.
TGTGCCAGCAGCTTAGCTATCTCCTACAATGAGCAGTTCTTC,CASSLAISYNEQFF,few,TRBV7-9,TRBJ2-1,.
TGCAGCGTTGAAGGATCCCTAGCGGCCTACAATGAGCAGTTCTTC,CSVEGSLAAYNEQFF,.,TRBV29-1,TRBJ2-1,TRBD2
TGTGCCAGCAGCTTTCGGACAGCGCCCTACTATCAGCCCCAGCATTTT,CASSFRTAPYYQPQHF,.,TRBV9,TRBJ1-5,.
TGTGCCAGCTCACCATACCGGGACTACGAGCAGTACTTC,CASSPYRDYEQYF,.,TRBV18,TRBJ2-7,.
TGTGCCAGCAGCCTAAGACAGATGGCGAACACTGAAGCTTTCTTT,CASSLRQMANTEAFF,.,TRBV5-4,TRBJ1-1,.
TGTGCCAGCAGTGCCGGGACAGGGTTCGCGAACACCGGGGAGCTGTTTTTT,CASSAGTGFANTGELFF,.,TRBV6-4,TRBJ2-2,TRBD1
TGTGCCAGCAGTGATATGGGGAGGGCGGTTCAGCCCCAGCATTTT,CASSDMGRAVQPQHF,.,TRBV6-1,TRBJ1-5,.
TGTGCCAGCAGACAGCATTGGACAGGGGGCTCGCGAAGGAACTATGGCTACACCTTC,CASRQHWTGGSRRNYGYTF,.,TRBV28,TRBJ1-2,TRBD1
TGTGCCAGTAGCGAACAGGGGCCTACTGGGGCCAACGTCCTGACTTTC,CASSEQGPTGANVLTF,.,TRBV19,TRBJ2-6,TRBD1
TGTGCCAGTAGTCCCCCCGGAGGGGAGCAGTACTTC,CASSPPGGEQYF,.,TRBV19,TRBJ2-7,.
TGCGCCAGCAGCCAAGATCACAGCGGGAATACAGATACGCAGTATTTT,CASSQDHSGNTDTQYF,many,TRBV4-1,TRBJ2-3,TRBD2
TGTGCCAGCAGCTTAAGGAACAGTCACCAAGAGACCCAGTACTTC,CASSLRNSHQETQYF,.,TRBV7-6,TRBJ2-5,.